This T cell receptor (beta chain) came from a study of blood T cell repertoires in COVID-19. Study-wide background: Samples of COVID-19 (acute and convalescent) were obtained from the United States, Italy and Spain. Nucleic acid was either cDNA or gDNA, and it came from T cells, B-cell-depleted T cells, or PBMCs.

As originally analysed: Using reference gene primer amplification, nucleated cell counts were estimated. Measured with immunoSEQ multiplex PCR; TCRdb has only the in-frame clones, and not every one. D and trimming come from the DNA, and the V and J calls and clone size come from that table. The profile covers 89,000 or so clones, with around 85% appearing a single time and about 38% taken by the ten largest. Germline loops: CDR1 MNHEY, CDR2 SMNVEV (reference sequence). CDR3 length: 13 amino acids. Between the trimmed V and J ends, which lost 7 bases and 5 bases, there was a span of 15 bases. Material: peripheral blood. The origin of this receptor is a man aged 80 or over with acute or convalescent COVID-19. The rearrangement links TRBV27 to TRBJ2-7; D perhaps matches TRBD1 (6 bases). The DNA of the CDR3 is TGTGCCAGCAAGCCGACAGGCACTAACGAGCAGTACTTC. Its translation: CASKPTGTNEQYF.